This TCR beta chain appears in the sequencing data of a study of shared clonotypes between healthy human individuals. V lost 4 bases and J 1 base, leaving 7 bases between the germline ends. The CDR3 has 13 residues. The germline CDR1 and CDR2 sequences are MNHEY and SMNVEV (reference sequence). Data came from immunoSEQ multiplex PCR; TCRdb stores just in-frame clones and leaves some out. In the table there are over a million clones, 96% of which are singletons. The chain couples TRBV27 to TRBJ1-2; D gene uncertain. The sequenced sample consisted of naive CD4+ T cells sorted from blood. Subset indicated: CD45RA+ positively selected. This TCR was sampled from a man between 25 and 39 years old in good health. CDR3 bases: TGTGCCAGCAGTTATTCGAATAACTATGGCTACACCTTC. It encodes CASSYSNNYGYTF.